A selection of T cell receptor beta chains follows, all from one sample in a study of OX40 agonist ivuxolimab in advanced cancers. TCRdb keeps only in-frame clones here, not all; method: immunoSEQ multiplex PCR. This repertoire shows fewer than 130,000 clones, around nine tenths found once; its top ten account for 0.27%. The sample here was CD4+ or CD8+ T cells sorted from blood, taken in a trial of the OX40 agonist ivuxolimab. Receptor source: an adult with an advanced solid tumor such as melanoma, head and neck, liver or kidney cancer. The CDR3 runs from the conserved cysteine through the conserved F or W. Fields, in order: CDR3 DNA, CDR3 protein, D gene, J gene, V gene, clone size. A D gene is named only where the DNA matches it firmly. Clone sizes are given selectively: once, few, many, or a class where the clone is expanded.

cdr3_nt: TGTGCCAGCAGCCCGGGATATAATGAAAAACTGTTTTTT
cdr3_aa: CASSPGYNEKLFF
d_call: .
j_call: TRBJ1-4
v_call: TRBV4-2
clone_size: few

cdr3_nt: TGTGCCATCGGTACCGGGGAGGGGAACTATGGCTACACCTTC
cdr3_aa: CAIGTGEGNYGYTF
d_call: .
j_call: TRBJ1-2
v_call: TRBV10-3
clone_size: .

cdr3_nt: TGTGCCAGCAGTTCACAAGGGGACACCGGGGAGCTGTTTTTT
cdr3_aa: CASSSQGDTGELFF
d_call: .
j_call: TRBJ2-2
v_call: TRBV28
clone_size: .

cdr3_nt: TGTGCCAGCAGCTTGGACGGGAGCCCCAATCAGCCCCAGCATTTT
cdr3_aa: CASSLDGSPNQPQHF
d_call: .
j_call: TRBJ1-5
v_call: TRBV5-4
clone_size: .

cdr3_nt: TGTGCCAGCAGCCTTCGCCGGGAAGCCTGGGGCTACACCTTC
cdr3_aa: CASSLRREAWGYTF
d_call: .
j_call: TRBJ1-2
v_call: TRBV5-6
clone_size: .

cdr3_nt: TGCGCCAGCAGCTTGGCCTCGGGGAACACTGAAGCTTTCTTT
cdr3_aa: CASSLASGNTEAFF
d_call: .
j_call: TRBJ1-1
v_call: TRBV5-1
clone_size: .

cdr3_nt: TGTGCCTGGAGTTTAGCCAGGGGGCTGGATTTT
cdr3_aa: CAWSLARGLDF
d_call: TRBD1
j_call: TRBJ2-2
v_call: TRBV30
clone_size: .

cdr3_nt: TGTGCCAGCAGCTATGGGGAGGGTCAAGAGACCCAGTACTTC
cdr3_aa: CASSYGEGQETQYF
d_call: TRBD2
j_call: TRBJ2-5
v_call: TRBV4-2
clone_size: .

cdr3_nt: TGTGCCAGCAGTCTCGGCGCTAACTATGGCTACACCTTC
cdr3_aa: CASSLGANYGYTF
d_call: .
j_call: TRBJ1-2
v_call: TRBV28
clone_size: few

cdr3_nt: TGTGCCAGCAGCTCCCTGGGGGGAGAGACCCAGTACTTC
cdr3_aa: CASSSLGGETQYF
d_call: .
j_call: TRBJ2-5
v_call: TRBV7-9
clone_size: .

cdr3_nt: TGTGCCAGCAGCCAAGGAGGGCGGAGCTCTGGGGCCAACGTCCTGACTTTC
cdr3_aa: CASSQGGRSSGANVLTF
d_call: .
j_call: TRBJ2-6
v_call: TRBV7-8
clone_size: .